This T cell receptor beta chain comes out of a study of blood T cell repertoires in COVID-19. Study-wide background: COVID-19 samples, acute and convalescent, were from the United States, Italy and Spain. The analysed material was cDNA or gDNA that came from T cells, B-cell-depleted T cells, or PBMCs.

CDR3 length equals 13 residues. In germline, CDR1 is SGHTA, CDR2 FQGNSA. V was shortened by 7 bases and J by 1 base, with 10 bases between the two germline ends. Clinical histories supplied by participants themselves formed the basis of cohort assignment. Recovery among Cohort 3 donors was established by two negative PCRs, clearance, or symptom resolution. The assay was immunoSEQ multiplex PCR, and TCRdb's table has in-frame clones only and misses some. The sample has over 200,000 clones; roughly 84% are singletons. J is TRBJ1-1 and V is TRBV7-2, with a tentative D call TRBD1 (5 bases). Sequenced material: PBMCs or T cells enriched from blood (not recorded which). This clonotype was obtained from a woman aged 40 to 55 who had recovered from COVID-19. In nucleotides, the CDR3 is TGTGCCAGCAAGGGGAATGAGAACACTGAAGCTTTCTTT. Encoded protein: CASKGNENTEAFF. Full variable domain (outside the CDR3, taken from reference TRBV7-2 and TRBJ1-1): GAGVSQSPSNKVTEKGKDVELRCDPISGHTALYWYRQSLGQGLEFLIYFQGNSAPDKSGLPSDRFSAERTGGSVSTLTIQRTQQEDSAVYLCASKGNENTEAFFGQGTRLTVV.